The 8 T cell receptor beta chains in this list originate from one sample, sequenced in a study of Ad26.COV2.S vaccination and SARS-CoV-2 variants. Treatment: roughly 19 received Ad26.COV2.S at low or high dose, single or two shots; 5 received placebo; per-sample allocation not given. At day 63 after the first vaccine or placebo injection, samples were drawn. The protocol was immunoSEQ multiplex PCR, while the TCRdb copy is restricted to in-frame clones and leaves out a portion. Found here are about 450,000 clones, approximately 92% of them singletons; the top ten hold approximately 2.5%. The starting material was peripheral blood, obtained in a trial of Ad26.COV2.S vaccine versus placebo. The receptors derive from a person aged 18 to 59 who received the Ad26.COV2.S COVID-19 vaccine or a placebo.

J is TRBJ2-1 and V is TRBV18; 8 bases fit TRBD2. This CDR3 is 16 amino acids long. V shed 3 bases, J shed 9 bases, and the junction held 13 bases outside the gene matches. The germline CDR1 and CDR2 sequences are KGHSH and LQKENI. As DNA, the CDR3 is TGTGCCAGCTCACCTCTTAGCGGGATCCCCAAAGGTGAGCAGTTCTTC. It codes for CASSPLSGIPKGEQFF.

The chain couples TRBV6-2 or TRBV6-3 to TRBJ2-6, with 7 bases matching TRBD2. V shed 2 bases and J 2 bases; nucleotides not matched to a gene: 6. CDR1 MNHEY and CDR2 SVGEGT come from the germline V gene. The CDR3 length is 17 residues. CDR3 loop: CASSYLPGGPGANVLTF. CDR3 in DNA: TGTGCCAGCAGTTACCTGCCGGGGGGTCCTGGGGCCAACGTCCTGACTTTC.

The chain joins TRBV9 to TRBJ1-1; D is possibly TRBD1 (5 bases). V was shortened by 5 bases and J by 6 bases, with 17 bases between the two germline ends. The length of the CDR3 is 14 residues. The germline V gene has CDR1 SGDLS and CDR2 YYNGEE. The CDR3 DNA reads TGTGCCAGCAGTCAAGGGGAGTTCGGGGCTGAAGCTTTCTTT. Protein sequence: CASSQGEFGAEAFF.

The chain has TRBV7-2 and TRBJ2-2; D is unresolved. This CDR3 contains 15 residues. V dropped 5 bases and J dropped 8 bases, with 18 bases sitting between them. Germline CDR1 is SGHTA and CDR2 is FQGNSA. CDR3 residues: CASSITLDGLGELFF. The CDR3 DNA sequence: TGTGCCAGCAGCATAACCTTGGACGGTTTGGGGGAGCTGTTTTTT. The entire variable domain, with the rest obtained from reference TRBV7-2 and TRBJ2-2, is as follows: GAGVSQSPSNKVTEKGKDVELRCDPISGHTALYWYRQSLGQGLEFLIYFQGNSAPDKSGLPSDRFSAERTGGSVSTLTIQRTQQEDSAVYLCASSITLDGLGELFFGEGSRLTVL.

The count of this clone is one. This chain links TRBV27 with TRBJ2-7, with D uncertain. The germline CDR1 and CDR2 sequences are MNHEY and SMNVEV (reference sequence). The CDR3 spans 12 residues. Trimming pared 3 bases from V and 8 bases from J, leaving 11 bases between. CDR3 nucleotide sequence: TGTGCCAGCAGTTTTGTCGGCTGCCAGCAGTACGTC. Translating it yields CASSFVGCQQYV.

This chain uses TRBV18 with TRBJ1-5, with D unclear. Germline V lookup: CDR1 KGHSH, CDR2 LQKENI. The germline V and J ends were trimmed by 4 bases and 0 bases, with 10 bases remaining between them. The CDR3 spans 15 residues. The CDR3 sequence: CASSQWRDSNQPQHF. The DNA of the CDR3 is TGTGCCAGCTCACAGTGGAGGGATAGCAATCAGCCCCAGCATTTT.

The chain employs TRBV19 and TRBJ1-2; D not certain. The CDR3 covers 16 residues. The V gene lost 3 bases and the J gene lost 5 bases, with 19 bases spanning the gap. Germline V gene lookup returns CDR1 LNHDA and CDR2 SQIVND (reference sequence). The CDR3 region has the DNA TGTGCCAGTAGTATGACTTGGAGCAGCTCTGTTTATGGCTACACCTTC. Residues: CASSMTWSSSVYGYTF.

J is TRBJ1-1 and V is TRBV6-5, with 7 bases fitting TRBD1. From germline, CDR1 is MNHEY and CDR2 SVGAGI. Germline trimming cut 2 bases from V and 5 bases from J; bases unmatched to any gene: 8. The CDR3 spans 15 residues. In DNA form, the CDR3 reads TGTGCCAGCAGTTACAATAGAGGCAGGGGGACTGAAGCTTTCTTT. Its translation is CASSYNRGRGTEAFF.